One sample yielded the 11 T cell receptor beta chains listed below, sequenced in a study of molecular identifiers for immune sequencing clone quantification. TCRdb redid the calling of the PCR reads with MiXCR, one entry per CDR3 protein. The sample records about half a million distinct CDR3 sequences, about 25% being singletons. Sequenced material: naive CD8+ T cells from blood, with Jurkat cell RNA spiked in. Subset defined: FACS-sorted CD8+CD4-CCR7+CD45RA+ naive T cells. Receptors originate from a human donor in good health. Some libraries in this study had Jurkat cell RNA spiked in.

This clonotype was observed a few times. The chain uses TRBV4-1 and TRBJ2-7, with D maybe TRBD2 (6 bases). Per the germline V gene, CDR1 is MGHRA and CDR2 is YSYEKL. Trimming shortened V by 1 base and J by 4 bases, and 17 bases separated the two germline ends. The CDR3 sequence is 16 residues long. CDR3: CASSQGTTGPLYEQYF. The CDR3 nucleotides read TGCGCCAGCAGCCAAGGGACTACGGGGCCCCTATACGAGCAGTACTTC.

The sample holds a few counts of this clonotype. This sequence joins TRBV30 and TRBJ2-1; D possibly uses TRBD1 or TRBD2 (5 bases each). The CDR3 spans 10 residues. V lost 8 bases, J lost 6 bases, and 8 bases lay in between. CDR1 is GTSNPN, CDR2 SVGIG, per germline (reference sequence). The CDR3: CAGGPNEQFF. As DNA, the CDR3 is TGTGCCGGGGGACCCAATGAGCAGTTCTTC.

This clonotype was counted at least ten times. This chain connects TRBV5-6 to TRBJ2-1; no definite D call. This CDR3 spans 14 amino acids. Germline lookup yields CDR1 SGHDT and CDR2 YYEEEE. V lost 0 bases to trimming and J lost 5 bases, with 9 bases between them. CDR3 nucleotide sequence: TGTGCCAGCAGCTTGGAGCCAGGACACAATGAGCAGTTCTTC. It encodes CASSLEPGHNEQFF.

This clonotype was counted between two and nine times. The gene calls are TRBV30 and TRBJ2-7; perhaps TRBD2 as D (6 bases). Trimming took 4 bases from V and 6 from J, leaving 13 bases between them. CDR3 length: 12 amino acids. Germline V CDR1 and CDR2: GTSNPN, SVGIG (reference sequence). In DNA, the CDR3 is TGTGCCTGGAACTCTGGGGGGATCGAGCAGTACTTC. The encoded protein is CAWNSGGIEQYF.

This clonotype was observed once. A read error may produce the germline difference seen at one junction end. The chain couples TRBV2 to TRBJ1-2; D possibly corresponds to TRBD1 (6 bases). The germline gives CDR1 SNHLY, CDR2 FYNNEI. The CDR3 totals 12 residues. The CDR3 coding sequence is TGTGCCGGCAGTGCCGGGGGCAATGGCTACACCTTC. It codes for CAGSAGGNGYTF. The full variable domain, completed using reference TRBV2 and TRBJ1-2, is EPEVTQTPSHQVTQMGQEVILRCVPISNHLYFYWYRQILGQKVEFLVSFYNNEISEKSEIFDDQFSVERPDGSNFTLKIRSTKLEDSAMYFCAGSAGGNGYTFGSGTRLTVV.

About this clonotype: A much more abundant neighbour one base away suggests this may be a read error. The rearrangement links TRBV20-1 to TRBJ1-1; 11 bases fit TRBD1. The germline V gene has CDR1 DFQATT and CDR2 SNEGSKA (reference sequence). The CDR3 consists of 13 residues. For the CDR3, the DNA is TGCAGTGCAACCGGGACAGGGGGTCCTGAAGCTCTCTTT. This codes for CSATGTGGPEALF.

This clonotype turned up a few times. V usage is TRBV9 and J usage is TRBJ2-3; 8 bases map to TRBD2. Germline CDR1 is SGDLS and CDR2 is YYNGEE. With V trimmed by 3 bases and J by 2 bases, 8 bases remained unmatched. The CDR3 totals 16 residues. In DNA, the CDR3 is TGTGCCAGCAGCGCGGGACTAGAAGGCCCCACAGATACGCAGTATTTT. Protein product: CASSAGLEGPTDTQYF.

This clonotype has a count of ten or more. V and J are TRBV7-9 and TRBJ2-3; 8 bases are a match to TRBD2. CDR1 is SEHNR, CDR2 FQNEAQ, per germline (reference sequence). CDR3 length: 11 amino acids. CDR3 DNA: TGTGCGTCAGCGGGGGCAGATACGCAGTATTTT. Translated, it gives CASAGADTQYF.

The chain couples TRBV7-6 to TRBJ1-5; TRBD1 aligns across 11 bases. V gave up 4 bases and J gave up 6 bases; unmatched junction bases: 2. The germline gives CDR1 SGHVS, CDR2 FNYEAQ. There are 14 residues in the CDR3. CDR3 DNA sequence: TGTGCCAGCAGCTCGGACAGGGGGCCTCAGCCCCAGCATTTT. Translation: CASSSDRGPQPQHF.

Concerning this clonotype: One base away lies a much larger clone, so this may be a sequencing read error. The V call is TRBV6-6, the J call TRBJ1-4; no clear D gene. The germline gives CDR1 MNHNY, CDR2 SVGAGI (reference sequence). The CDR3 contains 12 residues. The CDR3 loop reads CASSYLDERLFF. Here the CDR3 DNA reads TGTGCCAGCAGTTATTTGGATGAAAGACTGTTTTTT.

As for this clonotype: This could be a read error, since a much larger clone is one nucleotide away. CDR3 sequence: CASTLGLTTDTQYF. The CDR3 region has the DNA TGTGCCAGCACACTAGGACTAACCACAGATACGCAGTATTTT. This chain uses TRBV12-3 or TRBV12-4 with TRBJ2-3, with D maybe TRBD2 (6 bases). This CDR3 spans 14 amino acids. Trimming took 7 bases from V and 2 from J, leaving 13 bases between them.